The clone carrying this T cell receptor beta chain was counted only a few times. Its target is not known. Per germline, CDR1 SGHAT and CDR2 FQNNGV. The V end lost 1 base, the J end lost 4 bases, and 16 bases lay between the germline ends. The CDR3 length is 16 residues. The sample belongs to a study of radiotherapy plus CTLA-4 blockade in lung cancer. Study results and limitations: TCR clones from tumors expanded in blood after radiotherapy plus ipilimumab.

Generated by immunoSEQ multiplex PCR, the TCRdb table keeps only in-frame clones and is missing some. The sample records just over 60,000 clones, roughly 80% being singletons. Sequencing used peripheral blood, obtained from a patient treated with radiotherapy plus ipilimumab. This TCR derives from a human donor with non-small cell lung cancer who had a complete response to radiotherapy plus ipilimumab. This chain uses TRBV11-2 with TRBJ1-1, with D perhaps matching TRBD1 (5 bases). The CDR3 DNA reads TGTGCCAGCAGCTTAGTTGGGGGAAATTTAGTCACTGAAGCTTTCTTT. This translates into CASSLVGGNLVTEAFF.